In this sample, the clone carrying this T cell receptor (beta chain) turned up once. What it binds is not known. The sample is drawn from a study of graft-versus-host responses after intestinal transplantation. Background on the study: Each recipient received anti-thymocyte globulin induction, then tacrolimus and steroids for approximately three years.

Study-wide results and caveats: Recipient marrow showed GvH clones, some seen first in ileum or blood.

Profiled with immunoSEQ multiplex PCR; TCRdb holds only in-frame clones, not every one. The data show over 80,000 clones, 90% to 95% seen once. The clonotype comes from a human donor who was the organ donor for an intestinal transplant. The material was unstimulated CD4+ T cells sorted from spleen or lymph node cells, obtained before transplant.

As DNA, the CDR3 is TGTGCCAGTAGTATAGGGGGCAGGGGCCAGCCCCAGCATTTT. This gives the protein CASSIGGRGQPQHF. V is TRBV19 and J is TRBJ1-5, with a weak D call TRBD1 (6 bases). CDR1 and CDR2 (germline): LNHDA, SQIVND (reference sequence). The CDR3 runs 14 residues. Deletions cut 1 base from V and 7 bases from J, with 11 bases between. Looking up the rest from reference TRBV19 and TRBJ1-5 gives the full variable domain: DGGITQSPKYLFRKEGQNVTLSCEQNLNHDAMYWYRQDPGQGLRLIYYSQIVNDFQKGDIAEGYSVSREKKESFPLTVTSAQKNPTAFYLCASSIGGRGQPQHFGDGTRLSIL.